The present entry profiles one T cell receptor beta chain with its context. Only in-frame clones appear in the TCRdb table, and some are missing; sequencing was by immunoSEQ multiplex PCR. The sample includes roughly 100,000 clones, under 90% of them seen just once. Germline V CDR1 and CDR2: SGHRS, YFSETQ. The length of the CDR3 is 15 residues. Trimming took 2 bases from V and 3 from J, leaving 11 bases between them. The sample belongs to a study of control samples from healthy donors and cancer patients. What was sequenced was blood. J is TRBJ1-4 and V is TRBV5-1; D unresolved. The source is a woman aged 45-59 years in good health. The CDR3 coding sequence is TGCGCCAGCAGCTTCAGTATGGTGGCTAATGAAAAACTGTTTTTT. This sequence encodes CASSFSMVANEKLFF.